The 32 T cell receptor beta chains below all came from one sample that was sequenced in a study of blood T cell repertoires in COVID-19. Profiling relied on immunoSEQ multiplex PCR, and the TCRdb table lists in-frame clones only, not all of them. The sample consists of under 500,000 clones, about 89% of them appearing once. The source material was peripheral blood. Every receptor here comes from a woman aged 25-40 years with acute or convalescent COVID-19.

V gene TRBV29-1 combines with J gene TRBJ2-6, with D perhaps matching TRBD1 (6 bases). Trimming took off 1 base at V and 0 bases at J, with 16 bases between the two ends. This CDR3 is 18 amino acids long. The germline CDR1 and CDR2 sequences are SQVTM and ANQGSEA. CDR3 DNA: TGCAGCGTTGAAGTCTCCAGGGGTAGGCTCTCTGGGGCCAACGTCCTGACTTTC. This translates into CSVEVSRGRLSGANVLTF.

This sequence joins TRBV4-1 and TRBJ2-1, with 13 bases matching TRBD2. This CDR3 is 20 amino acids long. J gave up 0 bases and V 0 bases, and 8 bases lay outside the gene matches. Germline CDR1 reads MGHRA; CDR2 reads YSYEKL. The CDR3 loop is CASSQDPGTSGDRSYNEQFF. DNA for the CDR3: TGCGCCAGCAGCCAAGATCCCGGGACTAGCGGGGACCGCTCCTACAATGAGCAGTTCTTC.

Notes on this clone: This same CDR3 is encoded by further DNA sequences in the sample. The chain couples TRBV7-2 to TRBJ2-3; TRBD2 is a possible D gene (5 bases). Trimming stripped 0 bases from V and 0 bases from J, with 7 bases between. Germline V gene lookup returns CDR1 SGHTA and CDR2 FQGNSA. This CDR3 is 15 amino acids long. The CDR3 coding sequence is TGTGCCAGCAGCTTAGCCGGCGGGAGCACAGATACGCAGTATTTT. Translating gives CASSLAGGSTDTQYF.

The CDR3 DNA sequence: TGTGCCAGCAGCCATGGAAAGACAGCCCGCTGGGACTACGAGCAGTACTTC. Amino acids: CASSHGKTARWDYEQYF. This rearrangement joins TRBV3-1 (or the pseudogene TRBV3-2) to TRBJ2-7; tentative D call: TRBD1 (5 bases). V lost 3 bases and J lost 3, with 21 bases in between. The CDR3 is 17 residues long. Germline-derived CDR1 and CDR2 are LGHDT and YNNKEL (reference sequence).

CDR3 DNA sequence: TGTGCCAGTAGTAAGCCTCCGGGACAGGGGGCCTATGGCTACACCTTC. Translated, it gives CASSKPPGQGAYGYTF. The chain employs TRBV19 and TRBJ1-2; 12 bases agree with TRBD1. Germline lookup yields CDR1 LNHDA and CDR2 SQIVND (reference sequence). The CDR3 contains 16 residues. V was pared by 4 bases and J by 4 bases, with 7 bases of the junction left unmatched.

V gene TRBV2 combines with J gene TRBJ2-3; TRBD2 matches 9 bases. J was trimmed by 2 bases and V by 4 bases; bases with no gene match: 10. This CDR3 is built from 17 residues. CDR1 SNHLY and CDR2 FYNNEI come from the germline V gene. CDR3 coding DNA: TGTGCCAGCAGTGTCAGCGGGGGGCCCATAAACACAGATACGCAGTATTTT. Protein product: CASSVSGGPINTDTQYF.

This clone appeared once. The chain links TRBV5-1 to TRBJ2-7, with 11 bases lining up with TRBD1. CDR1 and CDR2 (germline): SGHRS, YFSETQ. This CDR3 is 21 amino acids long. With 4 bases clipped from V and 7 bases from J, the junction kept 28 bases outside the gene matches. CDR3 nucleotide sequence: TGCGCCAGCAGCGCAGTTCGGACAGGGGGCCTTATTACCTCCTACGAGTCTGAGCAGTACTTC. This translates into CASSAVRTGGLITSYESEQYF.

The chain carries TRBV4-1 and TRBJ1-4, with 7 bases that match TRBD1. Germline CDR1 reads MGHRA; CDR2 reads YSYEKL. After removal of 3 bases from V and 8 bases from J, the junction contained 6 bases not matched to a gene. This CDR3 comprises 14 residues. The CDR3 loop reads CASSQTGTVEKLFF. The CDR3 coding sequence is TGCGCCAGCAGCCAGACGGGGACAGTGGAAAAACTGTTTTTT.

The chain couples TRBV28 to TRBJ2-3; TRBD2 aligns across 11 bases. Germline assignment: CDR1 MDHEN and CDR2 SYDVKM. The CDR3 sequence is 14 residues long. V gave up 8 bases and J gave up 2 bases; unmatched junction bases: 3. Here the CDR3 reads CASVAGGVTDTQYF. The CDR3 DNA reads as TGTGCCAGCGTAGCGGGGGGGGTCACAGATACGCAGTATTTT.

The V gene is TRBV2, the J gene TRBJ2-4; possible D gene TRBD2, 5 bases. Between the trimmed V and J ends, which lost 6 bases and 1 base, there was a span of 13 bases. The germline CDR1 and CDR2 sequences are SNHLY and FYNNEI. The CDR3 spans 15 residues. DNA of the CDR3: TGTGCCAGCAGCGAGGGCTCACTGGCCAAAAACATTCAGTACTTC. Protein sequence: CASSEGSLAKNIQYF.

The chain uses TRBV7-7 and TRBJ2-5; 7 nucleotides align to TRBD1. Germline loops: CDR1 SSHAT, CDR2 FNYEAQ (reference sequence). The CDR3 loop spans 13 amino acids. V shed 1 base and J 4 bases; nucleotides not matched to a gene: 0. This CDR3 reads CASSLDRGETQYF. The DNA for the CDR3 is TGTGCCAGCAGCTTAGACAGGGGAGAGACCCAGTACTTC.

The chain couples TRBV4-2 to TRBJ1-6, with a possible D match to TRBD1 (6 bases). Germline CDR1 reads LGHNA; CDR2 reads YNFKEQ. With 1 base removed from V and 5 bases from J, the gap between germline ends came to 12 bases. The CDR3 extends over 16 amino acids. The CDR3: CASSQAWAGDNSPLHF. CDR3 coding DNA: TGTGCCAGCAGCCAAGCCTGGGCAGGGGATAATTCACCCCTCCACTTT.

The V call is TRBV28, the J call TRBJ1-6; D call uncertain. V gave up 1 base and J gave up 8 bases, with 3 bases separating them. The CDR3 loop spans 12 amino acids. The germline V gene has CDR1 MDHEN and CDR2 SYDVKM. The CDR3 coding sequence is TGTGCCAGCAGTTTATTAGATTCACCCCTCCACTTT. It translates to CASSLLDSPLHF.

The chain recombines TRBV5-6 with TRBJ2-3; 8 nucleotides match TRBD2. V was pared by 0 bases and J by 1 base, with 4 bases of the junction left unmatched. The germline V gene encodes CDR1 SGHDT and CDR2 YYEEEE. The CDR3 spans 16 residues. In DNA, the CDR3 is TGTGCCAGCAGCTTGGATACTAGCGGACGCACAGATACGCAGTATTTT. This translates into CASSLDTSGRTDTQYF.

CDR3 in amino acids: CASSRSNQGVRYGYTF. CDR3 sequence (DNA): TGTGCCAGCAGCCGATCCAACCAGGGTGTGAGGTATGGCTACACCTTC. This chain connects TRBV2 to TRBJ1-2; D is perhaps TRBD1 (5 bases). The CDR3 is 16 residues long. CDR1 is SNHLY, CDR2 FYNNEI, per germline. V lost 6 bases to trimming and J lost 5 bases, with 22 bases between them.

The rearrangement links TRBV5-4 to TRBJ2-2; 7 bases are shared with TRBD1. The V gene's germline CDR1 is SGHNT and CDR2 YYREEE (reference sequence). Losses at the gene ends were 5 bases for V and 7 bases for J; bases not matched to a gene: 5. The CDR3 consists of 13 residues. CDR3 DNA sequence: TGTGCCAGCAGTCGACAGGGATACGGGGAGCTGTTTTTT. This gives the protein CASSRQGYGELFF.

The chain combines TRBV6-5 with TRBJ2-3; the D gene is possibly TRBD2 (6 bases). Per the germline V gene, CDR1 is MNHEY and CDR2 is SVGAGI. V was pared by 10 bases and J by 3 bases, with 20 bases between. The CDR3 is made up of 15 amino acids. CDR3 loop: CAIPVFPEGTDTQYF. For the CDR3, the DNA is TGTGCCATCCCCGTCTTCCCGGAGGGAACAGATACGCAGTATTTT.

The chain carries TRBV6-5 and TRBJ1-1; unclear D gene. Germline values: CDR1 MNHEY, CDR2 SVGAGI. With 5 bases removed from V and 1 base from J, the gap between germline ends came to 8 bases. The CDR3 spans 13 residues. CDR3 nucleotide sequence: TGTGCCAGCAGTCGGTCACCGAACACTGAAGCTTTCTTT. Protein: CASSRSPNTEAFF.

The rearrangement links TRBV4-1 to TRBJ2-4; 10 nucleotides match TRBD1. CDR3 length equals 16 residues. Unmatched junction bases numbered 11, after V lost 4 bases and J lost 8 bases. Germline CDR1 and CDR2: MGHRA and YSYEKL. The DNA of the CDR3 is TGCGCCAGCAGCCTTTGGGCGGACAGGGGGTTTGACATTCAGTACTTC. It specifies CASSLWADRGFDIQYF.

On this clone itself: Other DNA sequences from this sample encode an identical CDR3 as well. The gene calls are TRBV15 and TRBJ1-2; D is unclear. Between the trimmed V and J ends, which lost 0 bases and 6 bases, there was a span of 8 bases. Germline V gives CDR1 LNHNV, CDR2 YYDKDF (reference sequence). This CDR3 is 13 amino acids long. The CDR3 nucleotides are TGTGCCACCAGCAGAGAGGAGGGAGATGGCTACACCTTC. This translates into CATSREEGDGYTF.

This sequence joins TRBV14 and TRBJ2-1; the D gene is possibly TRBD1 (5 bases). Deletions cut 1 base from V and 1 base from J, with 8 bases between. This CDR3 is built from 15 residues. The germline gives CDR1 SGHDN, CDR2 FVKESK. CDR3 sequence: CASSQGTPSYNEQFF. The CDR3 nucleotides read TGTGCCAGCAGCCAAGGGACACCATCCTACAATGAGCAGTTCTTC.

This clone was observed a handful of times. J is TRBJ2-7 and V is TRBV10-2; D perhaps matches TRBD2 (7 bases). The germline gives CDR1 WSHSY, CDR2 SAAADI. The CDR3 is 13 residues long. Trimming took off 7 bases at V and 3 bases at J, with 13 bases between the two ends. The CDR3: CASIGGEGYEQYF. CDR3 in DNA: TGCGCCAGCATAGGGGGGGAGGGCTACGAGCAGTACTTC.

The genes are TRBV7-2 and TRBJ1-2, with TRBD1 matching over 7 bases. The V and J ends lost 1 base and 7 bases, in that order; junction bases with no gene match: 6. The CDR3 is made up of 14 amino acids. Per the germline V gene, CDR1 is SGHTA and CDR2 is FQGNSA. The DNA for the CDR3 is TGTGCCAGCAGCTTAGTTATGACAGGGAGTGGCTACACCTTC. Its protein is CASSLVMTGSGYTF.

This rearrangement joins TRBV6-1 to TRBJ2-1; 9 nucleotides line up with TRBD2. The germline V gene encodes CDR1 MNHNS and CDR2 SASEGT. The CDR3 covers 16 residues. V shed 3 bases and J 12 bases; nucleotides not matched to a gene: 15. The CDR3 loop is CASSDIWTSVDRGQFF. CDR3 bases: TGTGCCAGCAGTGACATCTGGACTAGCGTGGATCGCGGGCAGTTCTTC.

The chain has TRBV24-1 and TRBJ2-1, with 7 nucleotides matching TRBD1. Germline CDR1 KGHDR, CDR2 SFDVKD. The CDR3 spans 17 residues. V shed 3 bases and J 1 base; nucleotides not matched to a gene: 8. The CDR3 loop reads CATSDPGTVGSYNEQFF. The CDR3 nucleotides read TGTGCCACCAGTGATCCCGGGACAGTCGGGTCCTACAATGAGCAGTTCTTC.

This clone was detected only once. The chain links TRBV19 to TRBJ1-5, with D unresolved. The ends were cut back, 0 bases at V and 9 bases at J, with 18 bases in the middle. The germline V gene encodes CDR1 LNHDA and CDR2 SQIVND (reference sequence). This CDR3 comprises 16 residues. DNA of the CDR3: TGTGCCAGTAGTATAGATCCTGTCGCTAGAATCACGCCCCAGCATTTT. This gives the protein CASSIDPVARITPQHF.

The chain recombines TRBV5-6 with TRBJ1-4; D unclear. Germline assignment: CDR1 SGHDT and CDR2 YYEEEE. V lost 0 bases and J 8 bases, leaving 8 bases between the germline ends. The CDR3 has 13 residues. In DNA form, the CDR3 reads TGTGCCAGCAGCTTGGGTCTGGAGGAAAAACTGTTTTTT. Amino acid sequence: CASSLGLEEKLFF.

The genes are TRBV20-1 and TRBJ2-7; a possible D gene is TRBD1 (6 bases). The V and J ends lost 5 bases and 5 bases respectively, with 10 bases between them. Germline CDR1 DFQATT, CDR2 SNEGSKA (reference sequence). There are 11 residues in the CDR3. CDR3 sequence: CSAPRGNEQYF. The CDR3 DNA follows: TGCAGTGCTCCCAGGGGAAACGAGCAGTACTTC.

This clone was counted a single time. This sequence joins TRBV15 and TRBJ2-1, with TRBD1 matching over 7 bases. Germline V lookup: CDR1 LNHNV, CDR2 YYDKDF (reference sequence). The V gene end was trimmed by 6 bases and the J gene end by 2 bases; junction bases not matched to a gene: 10. The CDR3 contains 16 residues. For the CDR3, the DNA is TGTGCCACCAGTTGGCAGGGGGTCGGCGCCTACAATGAGCAGTTCTTC. Encoded protein: CATSWQGVGAYNEQFF. Full variable domain (outside the CDR3, taken from reference TRBV15 and TRBJ2-1): DAMVIQNPRYQVTQFGKPVTLSCSQTLNHNVMYWYQQKSSQAPKLLFHYYDKDFNNEADTPDNFQSRRPNTSFCFLDIRSPGLGDTAMYLCATSWQGVGAYNEQFFGPGTRLTVL.

This chain joins TRBV28 and TRBJ2-7; D is perhaps TRBD1 (5 bases). V lost 6 bases, J lost 2 bases, and 20 bases lay in between. There are 16 residues in the CDR3. CDR1 is MDHEN and CDR2 is SYDVKM in the germline V gene. Here the CDR3 reads CASRIQGAGLAYEQYF. The CDR3 nucleotides are TGTGCCAGCAGGATTCAAGGGGCAGGGTTAGCCTACGAGCAGTACTTC.

The rearrangement joins TRBV6-5 to TRBJ2-7; 7 nucleotides agree with TRBD1. This CDR3 has 16 residues. From germline, CDR1 is MNHEY and CDR2 SVGAGI. V lost 2 bases and J lost 5; bases outside the gene matches: 12. The CDR3: CASSYGQGVDIHEQYF. The CDR3 DNA reads as TGTGCCAGCAGTTACGGCCAGGGGGTCGACATTCACGAGCAGTACTTC.

The chain uses TRBV19 and TRBJ1-2, with 7 bases lining up with TRBD1. Germline V gene data show CDR1 as LNHDA and CDR2 as SQIVND (reference sequence). This CDR3 has 14 residues. J gave up 8 bases and V 8 bases, and 14 bases lay outside the gene matches. In nucleotides, the CDR3 is TGTGCCAGTCGCCAGACAGGGCATTTGACCGGCTACACCTTC. This codes for CASRQTGHLTGYTF. The full variable domain, completed using reference TRBV19 and TRBJ1-2, is DGGITQSPKYLFRKEGQNVTLSCEQNLNHDAMYWYRQDPGQGLRLIYYSQIVNDFQKGDIAEGYSVSREKKESFPLTVTSAQKNPTAFYLCASRQTGHLTGYTFGSGTRLTVV.